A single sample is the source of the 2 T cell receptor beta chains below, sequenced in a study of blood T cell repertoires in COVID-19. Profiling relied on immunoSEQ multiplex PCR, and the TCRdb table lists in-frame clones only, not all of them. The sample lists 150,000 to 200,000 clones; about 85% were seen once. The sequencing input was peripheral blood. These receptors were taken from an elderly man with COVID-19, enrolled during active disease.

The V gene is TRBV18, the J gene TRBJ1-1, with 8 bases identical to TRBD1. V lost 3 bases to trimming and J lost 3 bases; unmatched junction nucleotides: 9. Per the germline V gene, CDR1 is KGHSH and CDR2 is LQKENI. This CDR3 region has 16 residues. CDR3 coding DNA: TGTGCCAGCTCACCGAACGGAATGGACAGGGACACTGAAGCTTTCTTT. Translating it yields CASSPNGMDRDTEAFF.

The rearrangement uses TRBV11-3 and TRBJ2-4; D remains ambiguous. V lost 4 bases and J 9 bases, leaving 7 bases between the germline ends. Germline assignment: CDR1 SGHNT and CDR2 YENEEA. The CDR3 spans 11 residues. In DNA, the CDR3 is TGTGCCAGCAGCTCGGCAGGCATTCAGTACTTC. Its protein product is CASSSAGIQYF.